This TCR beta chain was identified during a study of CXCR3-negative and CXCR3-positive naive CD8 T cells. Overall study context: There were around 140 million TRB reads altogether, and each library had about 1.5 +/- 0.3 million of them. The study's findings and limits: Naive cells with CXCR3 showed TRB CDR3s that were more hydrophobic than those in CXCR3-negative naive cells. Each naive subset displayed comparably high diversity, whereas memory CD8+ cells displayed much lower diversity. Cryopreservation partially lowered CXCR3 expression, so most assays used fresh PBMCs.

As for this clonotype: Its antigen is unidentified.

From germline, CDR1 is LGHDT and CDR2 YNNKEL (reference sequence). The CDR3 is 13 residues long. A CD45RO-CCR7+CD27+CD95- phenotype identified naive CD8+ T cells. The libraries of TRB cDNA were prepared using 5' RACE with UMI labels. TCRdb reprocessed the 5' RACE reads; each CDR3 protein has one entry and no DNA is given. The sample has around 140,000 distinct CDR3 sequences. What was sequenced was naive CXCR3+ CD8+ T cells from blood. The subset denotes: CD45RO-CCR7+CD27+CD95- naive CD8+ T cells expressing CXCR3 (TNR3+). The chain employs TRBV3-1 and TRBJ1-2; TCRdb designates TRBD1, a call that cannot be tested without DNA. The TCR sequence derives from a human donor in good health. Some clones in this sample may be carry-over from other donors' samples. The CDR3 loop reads CASSQDYPGGYTF.